The source of this T cell receptor (beta chain) is a study of graft-versus-host responses after intestinal transplantation. The repertoire was sequenced with immunoSEQ multiplex PCR; TCRdb's copy has only in-frame clones and lacks some. The data contain fewer than 120,000 clones, 85% to 95% of them singletons. This clone was found once. Its cognate antigen is unknown. The length of the CDR3 is 16 residues. Germline loops: CDR1 LNHDA, CDR2 SQIVND (reference sequence). V lost 5 bases to trimming and J lost 5 bases; unmatched junction nucleotides: 10. The sample consisted of unstimulated CD8+ T cells sorted from spleen or lymph node cells, taken before intestinal transplant. The V gene is TRBV19, the J gene TRBJ2-1; 9 bases fit TRBD2. The receptor was isolated from a human donor who received an intestinal transplant. The CDR3 DNA reads TGTGCCAGTAGTCCGTCGGGTAGCGGGGGACACAATGAGCAGTTCTTC. This gives the protein CASSPSGSGGHNEQFF.